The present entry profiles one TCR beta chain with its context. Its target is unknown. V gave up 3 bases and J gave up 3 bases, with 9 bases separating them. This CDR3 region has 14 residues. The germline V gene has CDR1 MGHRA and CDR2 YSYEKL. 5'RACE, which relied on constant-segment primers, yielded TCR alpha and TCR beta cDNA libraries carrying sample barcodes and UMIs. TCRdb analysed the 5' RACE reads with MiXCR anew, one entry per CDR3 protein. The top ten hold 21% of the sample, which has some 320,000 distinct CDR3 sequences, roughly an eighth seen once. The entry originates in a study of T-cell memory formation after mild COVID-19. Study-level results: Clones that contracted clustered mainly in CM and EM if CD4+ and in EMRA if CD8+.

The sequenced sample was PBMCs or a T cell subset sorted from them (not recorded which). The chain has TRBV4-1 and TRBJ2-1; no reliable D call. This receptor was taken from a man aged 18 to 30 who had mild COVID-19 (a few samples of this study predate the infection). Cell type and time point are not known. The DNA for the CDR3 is TGCGCCAGCAGCCAGGGTGAAGGCTACAATGAGCAGTTCTTC. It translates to CASSQGEGYNEQFF.